The 7 T cell receptor beta chains presented below share a single source sample, sequenced in a study of a mutant IDH1 vaccine in newly diagnosed glioma (dated by TCRdb to the early 2020s). Library prep was done by the immunoSEQ multiplex PCR assay. Sourced from immuneACCESS, this table was stored by TCRdb with only in-frame sequences that have V and J called. A share of the clones is absent; for the studies checked, an unresolved V gene accounts for under half, and the remainder has no known explanation. The sample yields over 45,000 clones; more than 90% were counted once. Roughly 2.5% of the sample rests with the top ten. This specimen's time point label, interpreted: baseline, week 1 (first vaccination visit). The sample's treatment or condition, from its label and the paper: pre-vaccination baseline after standard-of-care therapy. Sequenced material: PBMCs, taken from a glioma patient treated with radiotherapy, temozolomide or both. The receptor set was obtained from a man over 45 with glioma.

The V and J genes are TRBV29-1 and TRBJ2-3; D is ambiguous. Germline V CDR1 and CDR2: SQVTM, ANQGSEA. V gave up 4 bases and J gave up 0 bases, with 11 bases separating them. This CDR3 has 14 amino acids. CDR3: CSVVNQRSTDTQYF. The CDR3 coding sequence is TGCAGCGTTGTAAACCAGAGGAGCACAGATACGCAGTATTTT.

This chain joins TRBV2 and TRBJ1-3; D gene ambiguous. The germline V gene encodes CDR1 SNHLY and CDR2 FYNNEI. The CDR3 spans 12 residues. V lost 8 bases and J 0 bases, leaving 5 bases between the germline ends. The CDR3 DNA reads as TGTGCCAGCGAGAGCTCTGGAAACACCATATATTTT. Translation: CASESSGNTIYF.

The V and J genes are TRBV7-9 and TRBJ1-5, with D perhaps TRBD1 (6 bases). From germline, CDR1 is SEHNR and CDR2 FQNEAQ (reference sequence). The CDR3 is made up of 15 amino acids. The V end lost 6 bases, the J end lost 4 bases, and 16 bases lay between the germline ends. This CDR3 reads CASSPSTGLNQPQHF. CDR3 DNA: TGTGCCAGCAGTCCGAGCACAGGGTTAAATCAGCCCCAGCATTTT.

The chain recombines TRBV9 with TRBJ1-2; TRBD1 might be the D (5 bases). The CDR3 consists of 14 residues. Germline V CDR1 and CDR2: SGDLS, YYNGEE. V was pared by 3 bases and J by 5 bases, with 14 bases between. CDR3 protein: CASSGGDQRYGYTF. The DNA for the CDR3 is TGTGCCAGCAGCGGGGGGGACCAGAGGTATGGCTACACCTTC.

CDR3 DNA sequence: TGTGCCAGCAGCTCGGTTGGCCAGGGGAACACTGAAGCTTTCTTT. Residues: CASSSVGQGNTEAFF. The genes are TRBV5-5 and TRBJ1-1; a weak D match, TRBD1 (5 bases). The CDR3 consists of 15 residues. The V gene's germline CDR1 is SGHKS and CDR2 YYEKEE (reference sequence). The V end lost 3 bases, the J end lost 1 base, and 13 bases lay between the germline ends.

The chain carries TRBV5-1 and TRBJ1-3; the D is unclear. The germline V gene encodes CDR1 SGHRS and CDR2 YFSETQ. The CDR3 is made up of 14 amino acids. Trimming took off 1 base at V and 2 bases at J, with 7 bases between the two ends. The CDR3 reads CASSLSETGNTIYF. CDR3 sequence (DNA): TGCGCCAGCAGCTTGTCCGAGACTGGAAACACCATATATTTT.

The rearrangement uses TRBV14 and TRBJ1-2, with D possibly being TRBD1 (6 bases). The CDR3 length is 16 residues. Trimming stripped 1 base from V and 5 bases from J, with 17 bases between. In germline, CDR1 is SGHDN, CDR2 FVKESK. The CDR3 protein is CASSQATGRGIYGYTF. The DNA of the CDR3 is TGTGCCAGCAGCCAAGCTACAGGGAGGGGAATTTATGGCTACACCTTC.